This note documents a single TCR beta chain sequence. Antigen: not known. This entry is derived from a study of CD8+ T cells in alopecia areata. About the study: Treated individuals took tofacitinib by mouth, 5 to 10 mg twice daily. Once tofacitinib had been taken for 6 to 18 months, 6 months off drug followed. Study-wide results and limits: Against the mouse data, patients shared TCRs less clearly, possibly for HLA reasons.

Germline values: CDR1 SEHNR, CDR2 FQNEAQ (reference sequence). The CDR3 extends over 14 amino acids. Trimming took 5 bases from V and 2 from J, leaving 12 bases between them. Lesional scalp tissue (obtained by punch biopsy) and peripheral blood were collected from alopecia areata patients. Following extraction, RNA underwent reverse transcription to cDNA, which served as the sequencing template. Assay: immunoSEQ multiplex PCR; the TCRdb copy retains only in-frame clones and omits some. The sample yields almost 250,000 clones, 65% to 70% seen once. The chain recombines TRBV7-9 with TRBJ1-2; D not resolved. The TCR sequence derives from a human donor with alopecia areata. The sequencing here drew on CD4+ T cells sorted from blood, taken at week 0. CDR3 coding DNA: TGTGCCAGCAGCCGAAATCTCGGGAACTATGGCTACACCTTC. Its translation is CASSRNLGNYGYTF.